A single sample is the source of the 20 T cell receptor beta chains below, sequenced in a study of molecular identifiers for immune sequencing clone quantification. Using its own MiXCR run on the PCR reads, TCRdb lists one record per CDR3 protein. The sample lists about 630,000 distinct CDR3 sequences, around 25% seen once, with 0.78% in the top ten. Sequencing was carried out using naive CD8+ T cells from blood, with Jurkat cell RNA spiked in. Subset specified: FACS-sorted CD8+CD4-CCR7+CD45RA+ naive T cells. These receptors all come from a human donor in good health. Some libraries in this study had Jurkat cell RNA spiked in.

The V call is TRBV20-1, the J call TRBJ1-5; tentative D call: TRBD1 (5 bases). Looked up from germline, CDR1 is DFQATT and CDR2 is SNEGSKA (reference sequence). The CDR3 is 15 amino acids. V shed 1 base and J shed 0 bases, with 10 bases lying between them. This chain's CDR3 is CSARVFRASNQPQHF. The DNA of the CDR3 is TGCAGTGCTAGAGTGTTCAGGGCTAGCAATCAGCCCCAGCATTTT.

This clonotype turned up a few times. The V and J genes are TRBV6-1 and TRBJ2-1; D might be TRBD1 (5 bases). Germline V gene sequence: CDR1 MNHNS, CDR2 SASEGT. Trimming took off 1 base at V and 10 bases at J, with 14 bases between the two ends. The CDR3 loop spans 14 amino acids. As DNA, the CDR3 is TGTGCCAGCAGTGAAGAAGGCCAGGGCGTCGAGCAGTTCTTC. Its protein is CASSEEGQGVEQFF.

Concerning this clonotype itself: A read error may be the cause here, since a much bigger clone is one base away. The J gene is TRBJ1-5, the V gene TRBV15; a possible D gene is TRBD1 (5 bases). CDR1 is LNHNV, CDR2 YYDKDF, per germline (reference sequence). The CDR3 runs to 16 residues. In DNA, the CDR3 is TGTGCCACCAGCAGAGATCTGGGTACAGGACGTCAGCCCCAGCGTTTT. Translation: CATSRDLGTGRQPQRF.

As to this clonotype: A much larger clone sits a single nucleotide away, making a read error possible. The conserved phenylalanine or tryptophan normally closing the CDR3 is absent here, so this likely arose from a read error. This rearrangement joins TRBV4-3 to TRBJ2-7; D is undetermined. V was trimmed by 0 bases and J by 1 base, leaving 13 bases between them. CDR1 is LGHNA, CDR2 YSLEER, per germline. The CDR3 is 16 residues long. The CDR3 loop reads CASSQEANWVSYEQYS. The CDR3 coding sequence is TGCGCCAGCAGCCAAGAAGCCAACTGGGTATCCTACGAGCAGTACTCC.

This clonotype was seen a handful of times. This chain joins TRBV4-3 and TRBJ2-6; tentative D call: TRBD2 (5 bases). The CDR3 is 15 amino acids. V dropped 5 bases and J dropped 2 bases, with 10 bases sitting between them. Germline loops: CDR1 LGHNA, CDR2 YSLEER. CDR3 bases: TGCGCCAGCAGCTTCTCCGGGGCTGGGGCCAACGTCCTGACTTTC. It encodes CASSFSGAGANVLTF.

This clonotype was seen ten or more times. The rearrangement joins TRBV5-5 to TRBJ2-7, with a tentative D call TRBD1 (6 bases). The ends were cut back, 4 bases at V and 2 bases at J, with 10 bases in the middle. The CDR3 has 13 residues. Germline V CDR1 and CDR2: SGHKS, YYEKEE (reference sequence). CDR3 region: CASSTGSPYEQYF. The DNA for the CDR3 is TGTGCCAGCAGCACAGGGTCGCCCTACGAGCAGTACTTC.

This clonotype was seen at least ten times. Here the CDR3 DNA reads TGCAGCGGGGCAGCTAGTGCCAAAGGGCAGGGGCCCTGGAACACTGAAGCTTTCTTT. Its protein product is CSGAASAKGQGPWNTEAFF. The chain recombines TRBV29-1 with TRBJ1-1, with D perhaps TRBD1 (6 bases). CDR1 and CDR2 from the germline V gene are SQVTM and ANQGSEA. Trimming pared 7 bases from V and 1 base from J, leaving 31 bases between. The CDR3 is 19 residues long.

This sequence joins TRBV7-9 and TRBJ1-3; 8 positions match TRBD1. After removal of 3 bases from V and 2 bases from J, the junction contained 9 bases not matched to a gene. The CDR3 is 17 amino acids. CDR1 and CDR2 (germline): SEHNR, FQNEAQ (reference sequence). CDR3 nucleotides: TGTGCCAGCAGCTTTCCGGACAGGGAAAGGGCTGGAAACACCATATATTTT. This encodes CASSFPDRERAGNTIYF.

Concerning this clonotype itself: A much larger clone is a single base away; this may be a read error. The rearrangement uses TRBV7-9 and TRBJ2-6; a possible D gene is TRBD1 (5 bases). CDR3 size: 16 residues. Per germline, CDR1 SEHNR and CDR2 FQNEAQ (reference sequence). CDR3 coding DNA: TGTGCCAGCAGCTCAAGACTGGGCTCTGGGGCCAACGTCCTGGCTTTC. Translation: CASSSRLGSGANVLAF.

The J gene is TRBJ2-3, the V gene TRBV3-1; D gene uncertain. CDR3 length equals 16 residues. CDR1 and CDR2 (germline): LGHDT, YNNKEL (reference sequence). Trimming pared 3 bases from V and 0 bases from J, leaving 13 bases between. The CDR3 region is CASSHQSDTSTDTQYF. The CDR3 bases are TGTGCCAGCAGCCATCAATCGGATACTAGCACAGATACGCAGTATTTT.

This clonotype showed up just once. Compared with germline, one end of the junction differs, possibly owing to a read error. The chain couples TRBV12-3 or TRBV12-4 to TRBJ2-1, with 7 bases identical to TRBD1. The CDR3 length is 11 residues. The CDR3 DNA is TGTGCCAGCAGTTTCGGGACAGAGGCGATCTTC. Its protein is CASSFGTEAIF.

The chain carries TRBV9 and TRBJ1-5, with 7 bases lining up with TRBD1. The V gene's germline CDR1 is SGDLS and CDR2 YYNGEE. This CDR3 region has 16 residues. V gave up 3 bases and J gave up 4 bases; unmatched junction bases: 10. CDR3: CASSAPPGDRNQPQHF. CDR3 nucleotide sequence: TGTGCCAGCAGCGCCCCCCCGGGGGACAGAAATCAGCCCCAGCATTTT.

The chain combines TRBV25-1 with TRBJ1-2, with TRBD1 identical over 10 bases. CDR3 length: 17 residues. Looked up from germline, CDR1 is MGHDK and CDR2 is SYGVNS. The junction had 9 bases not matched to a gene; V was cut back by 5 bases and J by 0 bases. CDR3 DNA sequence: TGTGCCAGCAGTTACGGTCCGGGACAGGGGACTAACTATGGCTACACCTTC. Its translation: CASSYGPGQGTNYGYTF.

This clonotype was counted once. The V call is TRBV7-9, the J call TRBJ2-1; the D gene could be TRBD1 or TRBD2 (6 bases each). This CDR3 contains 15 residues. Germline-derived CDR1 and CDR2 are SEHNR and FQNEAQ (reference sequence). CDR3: CVTPKARGPGDEQFF. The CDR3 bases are TGTGTCACCCCTAAAGCCCGGGGGCCCGGCGATGAGCAGTTCTTC.

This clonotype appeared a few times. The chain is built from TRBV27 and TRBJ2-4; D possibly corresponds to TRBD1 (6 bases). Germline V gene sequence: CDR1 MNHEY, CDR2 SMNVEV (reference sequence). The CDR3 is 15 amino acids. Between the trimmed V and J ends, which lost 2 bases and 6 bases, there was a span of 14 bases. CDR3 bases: TGTGCCAGCAGTTTAAATTGGGGGCTGGGAAACATTCAGTACTTC. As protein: CASSLNWGLGNIQYF.

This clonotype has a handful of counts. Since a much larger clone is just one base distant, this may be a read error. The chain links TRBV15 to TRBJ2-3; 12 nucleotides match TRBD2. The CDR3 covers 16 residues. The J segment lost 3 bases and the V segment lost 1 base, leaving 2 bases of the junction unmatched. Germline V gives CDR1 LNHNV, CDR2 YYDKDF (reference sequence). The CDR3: CATSRGTSGDTDTQYF. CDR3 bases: TGTGCCACCAGCAGAGGGACTAGCGGGGATACAGATACGCAGTATTTT.

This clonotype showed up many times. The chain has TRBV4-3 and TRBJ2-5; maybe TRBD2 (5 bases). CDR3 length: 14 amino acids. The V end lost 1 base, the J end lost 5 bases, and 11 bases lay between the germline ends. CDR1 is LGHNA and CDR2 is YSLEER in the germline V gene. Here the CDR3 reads CASSQGSSLETQYF. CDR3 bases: TGCGCCAGCAGCCAAGGATCTAGCTTGGAGACCCAGTACTTC.

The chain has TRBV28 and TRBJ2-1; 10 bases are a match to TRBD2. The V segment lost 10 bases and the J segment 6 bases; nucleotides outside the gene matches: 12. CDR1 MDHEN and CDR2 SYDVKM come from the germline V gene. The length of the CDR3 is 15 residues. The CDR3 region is CATASRTSGVNEQFF. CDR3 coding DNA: TGTGCCACCGCGTCGCGAACTAGCGGGGTCAATGAGCAGTTCTTC.

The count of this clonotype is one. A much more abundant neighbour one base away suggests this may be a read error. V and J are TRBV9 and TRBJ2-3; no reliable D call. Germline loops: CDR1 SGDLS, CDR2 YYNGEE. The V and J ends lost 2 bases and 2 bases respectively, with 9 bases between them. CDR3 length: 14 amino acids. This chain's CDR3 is CASSVVELTDTQYF. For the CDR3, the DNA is TGTGCCAGCAGCGTCGTAGAACTCACAGATACGCAGTATTTT.

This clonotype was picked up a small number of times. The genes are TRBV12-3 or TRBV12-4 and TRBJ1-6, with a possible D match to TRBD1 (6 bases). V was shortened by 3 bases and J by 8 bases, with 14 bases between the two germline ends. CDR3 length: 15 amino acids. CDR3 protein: CASSLRGGADSPLHF. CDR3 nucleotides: TGTGCCAGCAGTTTGAGGGGGGGCGCGGATTCACCCCTCCACTTT.